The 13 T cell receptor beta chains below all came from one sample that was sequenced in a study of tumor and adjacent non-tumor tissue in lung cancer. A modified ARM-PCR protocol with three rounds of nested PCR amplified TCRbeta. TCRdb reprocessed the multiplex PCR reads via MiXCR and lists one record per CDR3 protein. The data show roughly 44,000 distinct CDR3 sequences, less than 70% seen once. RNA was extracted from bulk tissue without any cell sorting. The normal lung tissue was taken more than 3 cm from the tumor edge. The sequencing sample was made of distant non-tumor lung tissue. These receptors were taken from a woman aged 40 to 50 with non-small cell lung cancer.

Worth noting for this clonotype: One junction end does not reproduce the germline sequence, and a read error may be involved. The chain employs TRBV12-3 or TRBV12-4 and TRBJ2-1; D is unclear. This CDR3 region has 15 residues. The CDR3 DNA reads TGTGTCAGCAGATTAGGTCCCAGCTCCTACAATGAGCAGTTCTTC. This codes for CVSRLGPSSYNEQFF.

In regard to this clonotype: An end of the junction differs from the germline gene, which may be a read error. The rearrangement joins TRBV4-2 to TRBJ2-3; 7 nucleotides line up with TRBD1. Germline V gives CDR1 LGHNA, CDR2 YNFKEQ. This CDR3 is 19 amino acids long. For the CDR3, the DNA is TGTGCCAGCAGCCATCTCGCGCACACGGGACAGTCTAGCAGAGATGCGCAGTATTTT. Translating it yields CASSHLAHTGQSSRDAQYF.

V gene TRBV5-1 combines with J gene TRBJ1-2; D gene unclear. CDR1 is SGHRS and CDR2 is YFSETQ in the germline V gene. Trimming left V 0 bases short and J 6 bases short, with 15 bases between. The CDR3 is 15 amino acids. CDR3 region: CASSLEAGRAHGYTF. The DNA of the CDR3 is TGCGCCAGCAGCTTGGAGGCGGGAAGGGCTCATGGCTACACCTTC.

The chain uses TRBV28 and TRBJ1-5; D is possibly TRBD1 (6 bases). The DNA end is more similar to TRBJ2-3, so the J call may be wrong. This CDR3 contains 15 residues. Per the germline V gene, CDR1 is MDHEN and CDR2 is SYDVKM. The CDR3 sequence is CASSRHGGAWGAQYF. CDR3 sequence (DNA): TGTGCCAGCAGTCGCCATGGGGGCGCCTGGGGAGCCCAGTATTTT.

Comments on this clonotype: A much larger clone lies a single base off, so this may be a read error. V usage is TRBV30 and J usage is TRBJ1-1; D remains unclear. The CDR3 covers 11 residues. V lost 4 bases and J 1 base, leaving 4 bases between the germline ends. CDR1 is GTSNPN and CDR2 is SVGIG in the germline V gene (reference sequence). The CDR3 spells CAWMRNTEAFF. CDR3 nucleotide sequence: TGTGCCTGGATGAGGAACACTGAAGCTTTCTTT.

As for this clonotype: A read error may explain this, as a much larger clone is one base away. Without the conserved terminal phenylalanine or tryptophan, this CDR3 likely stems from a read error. The DNA of the CDR3 is TGCAGTGCAGACCCGGTGAGGAGCTCCTACGAGCAGTACTCC. Its translation: CSADPVRSSYEQYS. The gene calls are TRBV20-1 and TRBJ2-7; no clear D. CDR3 length equals 14 residues. Germline V gives CDR1 DFQATT, CDR2 SNEGSKA (reference sequence). V gave up 6 bases and J gave up 0 bases, with 15 bases separating them.

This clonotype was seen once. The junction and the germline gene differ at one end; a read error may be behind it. The CDR3 reads CASSLPPSYNEQLF. CDR3 nucleotides: TGTGCCAGCAGTTTACCCCCCTCCTACAATGAGCAGCTCTTT. V usage is TRBV28 and J usage is TRBJ2-1; D is unclear. The germline CDR1 and CDR2 sequences are MDHEN and SYDVKM. The CDR3 length is 14 residues.

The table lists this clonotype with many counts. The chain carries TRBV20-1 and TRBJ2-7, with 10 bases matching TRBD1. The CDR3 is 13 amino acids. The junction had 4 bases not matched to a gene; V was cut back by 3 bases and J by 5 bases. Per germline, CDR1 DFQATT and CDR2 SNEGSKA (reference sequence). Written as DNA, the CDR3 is TGCAGTGCTAGTGACAGGGGGCACCACGAGCAGTACTTC. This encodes CSASDRGHHEQYF.

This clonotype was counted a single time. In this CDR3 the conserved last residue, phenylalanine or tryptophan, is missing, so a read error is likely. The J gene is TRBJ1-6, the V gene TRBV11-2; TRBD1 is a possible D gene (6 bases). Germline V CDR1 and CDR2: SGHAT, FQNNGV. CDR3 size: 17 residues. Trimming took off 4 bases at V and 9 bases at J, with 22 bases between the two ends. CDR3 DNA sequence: TGTGCCAGCAGCTCTATATTAGGGACAAACCGGAGTTCACCCCTCCACTCT. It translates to CASSSILGTNRSSPLHS.

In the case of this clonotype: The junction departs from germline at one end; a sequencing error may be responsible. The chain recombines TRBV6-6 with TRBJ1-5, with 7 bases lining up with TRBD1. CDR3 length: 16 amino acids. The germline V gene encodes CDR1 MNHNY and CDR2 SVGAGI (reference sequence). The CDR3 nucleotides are TGTGCCAGCAAGAGACTACAGGGGAATAGCAATCGGCCCCAGCATTTT. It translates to CASKRLQGNSNRPQHF.

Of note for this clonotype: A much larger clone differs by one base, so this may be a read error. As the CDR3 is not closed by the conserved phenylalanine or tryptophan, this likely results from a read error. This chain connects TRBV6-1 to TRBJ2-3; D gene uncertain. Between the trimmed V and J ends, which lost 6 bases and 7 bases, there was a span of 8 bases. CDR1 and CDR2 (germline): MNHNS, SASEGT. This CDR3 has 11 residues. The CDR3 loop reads CASRELYTQYS. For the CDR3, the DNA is TGTGCCAGCAGAGAACTATATACGCAGTATTCT.

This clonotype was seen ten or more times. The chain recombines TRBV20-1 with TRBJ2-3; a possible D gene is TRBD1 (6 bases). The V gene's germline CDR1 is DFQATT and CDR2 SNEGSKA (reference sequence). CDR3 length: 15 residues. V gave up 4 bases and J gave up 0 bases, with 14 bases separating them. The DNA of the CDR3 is TGCAGTGCTACCGGACAGTTCCCTAGCACAGATACGCAGTATTTT. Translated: CSATGQFPSTDTQYF.

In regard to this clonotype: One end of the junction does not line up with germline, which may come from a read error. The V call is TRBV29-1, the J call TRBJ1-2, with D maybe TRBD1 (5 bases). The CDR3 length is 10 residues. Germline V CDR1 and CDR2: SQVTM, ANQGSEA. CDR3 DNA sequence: TGCAGTGCCAGGGATTCGGGCCACACTTTC. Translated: CSARDSGHTF.